This T cell receptor beta chain was documented in a study of tumor-infiltrating lymphocytes in oesophageal squamous cell carcinoma. TCRdb recomputed calls from the PCR reads with MiXCR, one row per CDR3 protein. Of over 12,000 distinct CDR3 sequences in the sample, 46% were seen once. The CDR3 sequence is 14 residues long. Germline V lookup: CDR1 KGHSH, CDR2 LQKENI. The V and J ends lost 4 bases and 13 bases, in that order; junction bases with no gene match: 11. This sequence originates from a male donor with esophageal squamous cell carcinoma. Sequenced material: blood. This chain links TRBV18 with TRBJ2-4; 9 nucleotides agree with TRBD1. CDR3 nucleotide sequence: TGTGCCAGCTCACACGCGGGACAGGGTAATGAGCAGTACTTC. Translated, it gives CASSHAGQGNEQYF.